The 10 T cell receptor beta chains listed next were all sequenced from one sample in a study of radiation and T cells in renal cell carcinoma. Sequencing was performed with immunoSEQ multiplex PCR; in TCRdb, only in-frame clones are kept and a portion is missing. In the table there are roughly 130,000 clones, 81% of which are singletons. Sample time point: blood 2 weeks post-SBRT. The treatment was: 15 Gy SBRT to primary tumor, nephrectomy 4 weeks later. The sample in question was blood, obtained from a patient whose treatment included radiotherapy and nephrectomy. Receptor source: a woman aged 60 to 75 with renal cell carcinoma.

The chain is built from TRBV18 and TRBJ2-1, with 7 bases fitting TRBD2. CDR3 size: 16 residues. Germline assignment: CDR1 KGHSH and CDR2 LQKENI. V lost 3 bases and J lost 8; bases outside the gene matches: 13. This CDR3 is CASSPTQAGRVDEQFF. The CDR3 bases are TGTGCCAGCTCACCTACCCAAGCGGGACGGGTTGATGAGCAGTTCTTC.

The chain uses TRBV7-9 and TRBJ1-1; D is ambiguous. V lost 5 bases, J lost 1 base, and 11 bases lay in between. Germline assignment: CDR1 SEHNR and CDR2 FQNEAQ (reference sequence). The CDR3 sequence is 14 residues long. CDR3 in DNA: TGTGCCAGCAGCCCGGTGAGGGCGAACACTGAAGCTTTCTTT. This codes for CASSPVRANTEAFF.

CDR3 bases: TGTGCCAGCAGTTTTGGACTAGCGGGGGGACTTACCGGGGAGCTGTTTTTT. Protein product: CASSFGLAGGLTGELFF. V is TRBV28 and J is TRBJ2-2, with 14 nucleotides matching TRBD2. CDR1 and CDR2 (germline): MDHEN, SYDVKM. The ends lost 3 bases at V and 5 bases at J; junction bases unmatched: 5. This CDR3 is built from 17 residues.

This clone was picked up one time. Germline is not matched at one junction end, which may reflect a read error. The chain links TRBV11-3 to TRBJ1-1, with D maybe TRBD1 (5 bases). This CDR3 contains 16 residues. The germline V gene has CDR1 SGHNT and CDR2 YENEEA. The CDR3 DNA is TGTGCCAGCAGCCGTAGCTTAGGTCAGGGAGACACTGGAGCTTTCTTT. Translation: CASSRSLGQGDTGAFF. Full variable domain (rest looked up from reference TRBV11-3 and TRBJ1-1): EAGVVQSPRYKIIEKKQPVAFWCNPISGHNTLYWYLQNLGQGPELLIRYENEEAVDDSQLPKDRFSAERLKGVDSTLKIQPAELGDSAVYLCASSRSLGQGDTGAFFGQGTRLTVV.

This chain uses TRBV7-3 with TRBJ2-6; D gene ambiguous. This CDR3 contains 13 residues. V lost 5 bases, J lost 5 bases, and 7 bases lay in between. Germline-derived CDR1 and CDR2 are SGHTA and FQGTGA. DNA of the CDR3: TGTGCCAGCAGCAGCAGACGGGCCAACGTCCTGACTTTC. Protein: CASSSRRANVLTF.

The rearrangement links TRBV2 to TRBJ2-2; D unclear. The V and J ends lost 6 bases and 7 bases respectively, with 6 bases between them. Germline V CDR1 and CDR2: SNHLY, FYNNEI. The CDR3 runs to 11 residues. The CDR3 reads CASRLSGELFF. The CDR3 region has the DNA TGTGCCAGCAGGCTCAGCGGGGAGCTGTTTTTT.

The chain has TRBV2 and TRBJ1-1, with D maybe TRBD1 (5 bases). Germline V CDR1 and CDR2: SNHLY, FYNNEI. V was cut by 2 bases and J by 3 bases, with 10 bases left in between. This CDR3 spans 14 amino acids. The CDR3 sequence is CASSENRPDTEAFF. The CDR3 DNA follows: TGTGCCAGCAGTGAAAACAGGCCAGACACTGAAGCTTTCTTT.

The V call is TRBV10-3, the J call TRBJ1-1; 7 bases are a match to TRBD1. This CDR3 has 16 residues. The germline V gene has CDR1 ENHRY and CDR2 SYGVKD. V lost 2 bases and J lost 3; bases outside the gene matches: 9. The CDR3 is CAISEPTGTADTEAFF. The DNA of the CDR3 is TGTGCCATCAGTGAGCCTACCGGGACAGCAGACACTGAAGCTTTCTTT.

The CDR3 sequence is CASSPLPSDINYGYTF. For the CDR3, the DNA is TGTGCCAGCTCACCTCTACCGTCGGACATAAACTATGGCTACACCTTC. This chain connects TRBV18 to TRBJ1-2; a weak D match, TRBD1 (5 bases). Germline lookup yields CDR1 KGHSH and CDR2 LQKENI. Trimming pared 3 bases from V and 2 bases from J, leaving 16 bases between. The CDR3 loop spans 16 amino acids.

V and J are TRBV28 and TRBJ2-7; 7 nucleotides line up with TRBD1. CDR1 and CDR2 (germline): MDHEN, SYDVKM. The CDR3 is made up of 13 amino acids. V shed 6 bases, J shed 2 bases, and the junction held 4 bases outside the gene matches. CDR3 residues: CASRTGPAYEQYF. The CDR3 bases are TGTGCCAGCAGGACAGGGCCAGCCTACGAGCAGTACTTC.